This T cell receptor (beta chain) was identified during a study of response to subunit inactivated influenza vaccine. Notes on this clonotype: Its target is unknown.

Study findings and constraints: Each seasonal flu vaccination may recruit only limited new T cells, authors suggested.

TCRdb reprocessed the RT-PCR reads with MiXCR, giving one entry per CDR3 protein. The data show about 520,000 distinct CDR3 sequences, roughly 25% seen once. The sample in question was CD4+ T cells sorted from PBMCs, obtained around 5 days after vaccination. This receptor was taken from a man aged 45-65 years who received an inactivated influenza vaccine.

CDR3 coding DNA: TGTGCCAGCAGTCCGCACAGGGTAATAACAGATACGCAGTATTTT. Residues: CASSPHRVITDTQYF. This chain joins TRBV28 and TRBJ2-3; weak D call: TRBD1 (6 bases). The CDR3 has 15 residues. The V end was cut by 5 bases, the J end by 3 bases, with 15 bases between. Looked up from germline, CDR1 is MDHEN and CDR2 is SYDVKM.